This T cell receptor (beta chain) was found in a study of control samples from healthy donors and cancer patients. Assay used: immunoSEQ multiplex PCR; TCRdb lists only in-frame clones, some missing. The sample has 100,000 to 150,000 clones; roughly 90% are singletons. Germline CDR1 is SGHRS and CDR2 is YFSETQ. The CDR3 is 13 amino acids. The junction had 3 bases not matched to a gene; V was cut back by 6 bases and J by 4 bases. The TCR comes from a woman aged 50 to 65 in good health. Input material: blood. J is TRBJ2-1 and V is TRBV5-1, with TRBD2 identical over 8 bases. The CDR3 sequence is CASNGGVYNEQFF. The CDR3 bases are TGCGCCAGCAACGGGGGGGTTTACAATGAGCAGTTCTTC.